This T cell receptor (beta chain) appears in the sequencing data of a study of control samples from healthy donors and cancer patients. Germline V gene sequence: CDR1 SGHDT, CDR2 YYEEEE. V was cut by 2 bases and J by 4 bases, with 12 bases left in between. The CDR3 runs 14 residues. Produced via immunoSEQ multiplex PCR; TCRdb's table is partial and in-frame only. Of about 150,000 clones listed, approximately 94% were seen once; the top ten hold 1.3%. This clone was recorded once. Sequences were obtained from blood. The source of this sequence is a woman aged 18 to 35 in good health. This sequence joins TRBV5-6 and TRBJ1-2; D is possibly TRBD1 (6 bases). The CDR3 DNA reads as TGTGCCAGCAGCTTTGGGGGGGCCACCTATGGCTACACCTTC. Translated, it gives CASSFGGATYGYTF.